What follows describes a single T cell receptor (beta chain). The antigen remains undetermined. Germline CDR1 and CDR2: MNHEY and SMNVEV (reference sequence). The CDR3 runs 19 residues. V was shortened by 0 bases and J by 0 bases, with 15 bases between the two germline ends. Control samples came 1 year after myeloablative marrow transplants with methotrexate plus calcineurin inhibitor. These data originate in a study of T cells after posttransplantation cyclophosphamide. Study-wide points: TRB clonality was highly associated with recipient CMV seropositivity and reactivation. Later blood repertoires were often dominated by clones from the donor CD8+ memory compartment. Tissue-infiltrating T cells from skin or gut overlapped little with blood T cells.

Profiled with immunoSEQ multiplex PCR; TCRdb holds only in-frame clones, not every one. The data show tens of thousands of clones, around 89% seen once. This receptor was obtained from a female patient aged 25-40 years who received an allogeneic stem cell transplant from an unrelated donor, was CMV-positive, and had acute and chronic GVHD. Part of the T cell pool may stem from the graft donor. This material consisted of PBMCs, taken roughly 350 days after allogeneic stem cell transplant with calcineurin inhibitor and methotrexate. This rearrangement joins TRBV27 to TRBJ2-6; tentative D call: TRBD2 (5 bases). The CDR3 loop is CASSLSKGEVGSGANVLTF. Here the CDR3 DNA reads TGTGCCAGCAGTTTATCGAAGGGAGAAGTTGGCTCTGGGGCCAACGTCCTGACTTTC. Full variable domain (missing parts from reference TRBV27 and TRBJ2-6): EAQVTQNPRYLITVTGKKLTVTCSQNMNHEYMSWYRQDPGLGLRQIYYSMNVEVTDKGDVPEGYKVSRKEKRNFPLILESPSPNQTSLYFCASSLSKGEVGSGANVLTFGAGSRLTVL.